These T cell receptor beta chains were read from a single sample in a study of PD-1 blockade in mismatch repair-deficient tumors. Measured with immunoSEQ multiplex PCR; TCRdb has only the in-frame clones, and not every one. The sample consists of over 60,000 clones, around 89% of them appearing once. Sequenced material: peripheral blood, taken 52 weeks after starting pembrolizumab. The origin of the receptors is an adult with mismatch repair-deficient cancer. Both conserved end residues are part of each CDR3. A D gene is named only where the DNA matches it firmly. Part of the rows lack a size; the others show once, few, many or a class for expanded clones.

size: NA; D: NA; V: TRBV2; J: TRBJ2-7; DNA: TGTGCCAGCGCCTCCCGGGGGAGCTACTCCTACGAGCAGTACTTC; CDR3: CASASRGSYSYEQYF
size: once; D: NA; V: TRBV5-4; J: TRBJ2-6; DNA: TGTGCCAGCAAACGTAGAGAGAGGTCTGGGGCCAACGTCCTGACTTTC; CDR3: CASKRRERSGANVLTF
size: once; D: TRBD2; V: TRBV27; J: TRBJ2-3; DNA: TGTGCCAGCAGTTCCGTGACGGGAGGGCATCGGGATACGCAGTATTTT; CDR3: CASSSVTGGHRDTQYF
size: NA; D: TRBD2; V: TRBV5-4; J: TRBJ2-3; DNA: TGTGCCAGCAGCTCCCGGGGAGCGGGGCAACTCACAGATACGCAGTATTTT; CDR3: CASSSRGAGQLTDTQYF
size: NA; D: NA; V: TRBV5-1; J: TRBJ2-5; DNA: TGCGCCAGCAGCCTGGACAGCATCCAAGAGACCCAGTACTTC; CDR3: CASSLDSIQETQYF
size: NA; D: NA; V: TRBV7-9; J: TRBJ2-3; DNA: TGTGCCAGCAGCCCCGAGGTCGTGGGGGATACGCAGTATTTT; CDR3: CASSPEVVGDTQYF
size: NA; D: NA; V: TRBV30; J: TRBJ2-1; DNA: TGTGCCTGGACCCCTCGGGTCCTAGTTAGCAATGAGCAGTTCTTC; CDR3: CAWTPRVLVSNEQFF
size: NA; D: NA; V: TRBV27; J: TRBJ1-2; DNA: TGTGCCAGCAGTACACTGGACGCAGTTTCTAACTATGGCTACACCTTC; CDR3: CASSTLDAVSNYGYTF
size: NA; D: TRBD1; V: TRBV19; J: TRBJ2-2; DNA: TGTGCCAGTAGTATAGGGCCAGGGGGCCTTACCGGGGAGCTGTTTTTT; CDR3: CASSIGPGGLTGELFF
size: once; D: NA; V: TRBV18; J: TRBJ1-3; DNA: TGTGCCAGCTCACCTGCGGGGGAATCCTCTGGAAACACCATATATTTT; CDR3: CASSPAGESSGNTIYF
size: NA; D: NA; V: TRBV29-1; J: TRBJ2-3; DNA: TGCAGCGTTGACGAGCGGAGCACAGATACGCAGTATTTT; CDR3: CSVDERSTDTQYF
size: NA; D: NA; V: TRBV6-6; J: TRBJ2-5; DNA: TGTGCCAGCAGCCGGTGGGGCGGCGAAGAGACCCAGTACTTC; CDR3: CASSRWGGEETQYF
size: NA; D: TRBD2; V: TRBV5-5; J: TRBJ2-7; DNA: TGTGCCAGCAGCTTGGCTCTAGCGGGGCCCCTACGTTCGTACTTC; CDR3: CASSLALAGPLRSYF
size: NA; D: TRBD2; V: TRBV7-3; J: TRBJ2-1; DNA: TGTGCCAGCAGCCCCGCGCCTTCTAGCGGGAGGAGTGATGAGCAGTTCTTC; CDR3: CASSPAPSSGRSDEQFF
size: NA; D: NA; V: TRBV6-6; J: TRBJ1-1; DNA: TGTGCCAGCACCGGGGGTTTGAACACTGAAGCTTTCTTT; CDR3: CASTGGLNTEAFF
size: once; D: TRBD1; V: TRBV19; J: TRBJ2-1; DNA: TGTGCCAGTAGCGTCGCTTGGGGACAGGGATACAATGAGCAGTTCTTC; CDR3: CASSVAWGQGYNEQFF
size: NA; D: NA; V: TRBV7-8; J: TRBJ2-7; DNA: TGTGCCAGCAGCTTAGCCCCGGCGGACTTCTACGAGCAGTACTTC; CDR3: CASSLAPADFYEQYF
size: NA; D: NA; V: TRBV11-1; J: TRBJ2-5; DNA: TGTGCCAGCAGCCCAGGGTGGTCGCAAGAGACCCAGTACTTC; CDR3: CASSPGWSQETQYF
size: NA; D: TRBD1; V: TRBV28; J: TRBJ2-7; DNA: TGTGCCAGCAGTTTCCACGGGACAGGGGGTTCCCACGAGCAGTATTTC; CDR3: CASSFHGTGGSHEQYF
size: NA; D: NA; V: TRBV6-6; J: TRBJ1-2; DNA: TGTGCCAGCAGTTACCCCGGGACTTATGGCTACACCTTC; CDR3: CASSYPGTYGYTF
size: NA; D: TRBD2; V: TRBV9; J: TRBJ2-7; DNA: TGTGCCAGCAGCCCCCCAGCGGGAGTAGGCCGGTGGGAGCAGTACTTC; CDR3: CASSPPAGVGRWEQYF
size: NA; D: NA; V: TRBV5-1; J: TRBJ2-3; DNA: TGCGCCAGCAGCTTGGATGTAGGGGCGGATACGCAGTATTTT; CDR3: CASSLDVGADTQYF
size: NA; D: TRBD2; V: TRBV27; J: TRBJ2-1; DNA: TGTGCCAGCAGTTTGGGAGGACTAGCAAAGATCGGTGAGCAGTTCTTC; CDR3: CASSLGGLAKIGEQFF
size: NA; D: NA; V: TRBV11-2; J: TRBJ1-1; DNA: TGTGCCAGCAGCTTAGCCACCCGGGAGGCAAGGGAAGCTTTCTTT; CDR3: CASSLATREAREAFF
size: few; D: TRBD2; V: TRBV9; J: TRBJ2-1; DNA: TGTGCCAGCAGCGCCCCCGGGACTAGTTACAATGAGCAGTTCTTC; CDR3: CASSAPGTSYNEQFF
size: once; D: TRBD2; V: TRBV4-1; J: TRBJ2-7; DNA: TGCGCCAGCAGCCAGGGGGTAGCGGGAGTGGACGAGCAGTACTTC; CDR3: CASSQGVAGVDEQYF
size: NA; D: NA; V: TRBV2; J: TRBJ2-3; DNA: TGTGCCAGCAGTGAAGCAACAGGGTATGGGACAGATACGCAGTATTTT; CDR3: CASSEATGYGTDTQYF
size: NA; D: TRBD1; V: TRBV19; J: TRBJ2-2; DNA: TGTGCCAGTAGGGGCTTCTGGGACAGGAGAACGAACACCGGGGAGCTGTTTTTT; CDR3: CASRGFWDRRTNTGELFF
size: NA; D: NA; V: TRBV5-1; J: TRBJ2-5; DNA: TGCGCCAGCAGCGAACCGCTAGCGTCCGGCCAAGAGACCCAGTACTTC; CDR3: CASSEPLASGQETQYF
size: NA; D: NA; V: TRBV6-5; J: TRBJ1-5; DNA: TGTGCCAGCAGTTACGGGATTAGGGGCAATCAGCCCCAGCATTTT; CDR3: CASSYGIRGNQPQHF
size: NA; D: NA; V: TRBV6-6; J: TRBJ1-2; DNA: TGTGCCAGCAGCCGGGCAGGAGGGCCTAACTATGGCTACACCTTC; CDR3: CASSRAGGPNYGYTF
size: NA; D: TRBD2; V: TRBV6-6; J: TRBJ2-7; DNA: TGTGCCAGCAGTGATAGCGGGAGAAAGTACGAGCAGTACTTC; CDR3: CASSDSGRKYEQYF
size: NA; D: NA; V: TRBV9; J: TRBJ2-7; DNA: TGTGCCAGCAGCCCTCACCGAAGCTCCTACGAGCAGTACTTC; CDR3: CASSPHRSSYEQYF
size: few; D: TRBD2; V: TRBV27; J: TRBJ2-1; DNA: TGTGCCAGCAGTCTAAGCCTCGGACTAGCGGTCAATGAGCAGTTCTTC; CDR3: CASSLSLGLAVNEQFF
size: NA; D: NA; V: TRBV4-2; J: TRBJ2-6; DNA: TGTGCCAGCAGCTCCCAGGGTACTGGGGCCAACGTCCTGACTTTC; CDR3: CASSSQGTGANVLTF
size: NA; D: NA; V: TRBV4-3; J: TRBJ2-3; DNA: TGCGCCAGCAGCCAAAGGGTCCGTAGCACAGATACGCAGTATTTT; CDR3: CASSQRVRSTDTQYF
size: NA; D: TRBD2; V: TRBV9; J: TRBJ2-2; DNA: TGTGCCAGCAGCGCGGCATCATTAGCGGGAGGTAGTACCGGGGAGCTGTTTTTT; CDR3: CASSAASLAGGSTGELFF
size: NA; D: NA; V: TRBV7-9; J: TRBJ1-3; DNA: TGTGCCAGCAGCCCCTCGACATCCTCTGGAAACACCATATATTTT; CDR3: CASSPSTSSGNTIYF
size: NA; D: NA; V: TRBV15; J: TRBJ1-4; DNA: TGTGCCACCAGCAACGGACAGACTAATGAAAAACTGTTTTTT; CDR3: CATSNGQTNEKLFF
size: NA; D: TRBD2; V: TRBV5-6; J: TRBJ2-7; DNA: TGTGCCAGCAGCTTGTTAGGACTAGCACCTGGCGAGCAGTACTTC; CDR3: CASSLLGLAPGEQYF
size: NA; D: TRBD2; V: TRBV30; J: TRBJ2-2; DNA: TGTGCCTGGAGTGTCAGGGCGGGAGGACGAACCGGGGAGCTGTTTTTT; CDR3: CAWSVRAGGRTGELFF
size: NA; D: NA; V: TRBV30; J: TRBJ1-2; DNA: TGTGCCTGGAGGACAGTAACAGGGCGGGGCTACACCTTC; CDR3: CAWRTVTGRGYTF
size: once; D: NA; V: TRBV6-1; J: TRBJ1-5; DNA: TGTGCCAGCAGTATACAGGGTTCTAGCAATCAGCCCCAGCATTTT; CDR3: CASSIQGSSNQPQHF
size: NA; D: TRBD2; V: TRBV29-1; J: TRBJ2-1; DNA: TGCAGCGTTGTGGGGGGGAGCTACAATGAGCAGTTCTTC; CDR3: CSVVGGSYNEQFF